A single TCR beta chain is shown here with its context. The target antigen is unknown. TCRdb's copy holds only in-frame clones and misses some; the assay was immunoSEQ multiplex PCR. The profile shows 9,000 to 9,500 clones, about 98% of them singletons. This entry is derived from a study of T cells after posttransplantation cyclophosphamide. Study-level findings and limits: TRB clonality was highly associated with recipient CMV seropositivity and reactivation.

The CDR3 spans 15 residues. In germline, CDR1 is MNHEY, CDR2 SVGAGI. V lost 0 bases, J lost 5 bases, and 4 bases stayed unmatched. Sequencing input: naive CD8+ T cells sorted from PBMCs. This TCR was sampled from a man aged 50 to 60 in good health, CMV-negative, and a related stem cell transplant donor. The V and J genes are TRBV6-5 and TRBJ2-1; TRBD1 matches at 7 bases. CDR3 coding DNA: TGTGCCAGCAGTTACTCGTGGACAGGTGACAATGAGCAGTTCTTC. Its protein is CASSYSWTGDNEQFF.